The 15 T cell receptor beta chains below were found in one sample sequenced in a study of graft-versus-host responses after intestinal transplantation. Intraepithelial lymphocytes and lamina propria lymphocytes were released through processing of graft tissue. Using immunoSEQ multiplex PCR, the repertoire was profiled, and TCRdb retains in-frame clones only, with some absent. In the table there are about 15,000 clones, roughly 69% of which are singletons. Sequencing was performed on ileum tissue, taken just over 650 days after intestinal transplantation. The origin of the receptors is a human patient who received an intestinal transplant, so some T cells may come from the graft donor.

The chain couples TRBV14 to TRBJ2-7; the match to TRBD1 covers 11 bases. With V trimmed by 4 bases and J by 6 bases, 2 bases remained unmatched. CDR3 length: 13 residues. Germline CDR1 and CDR2: SGHDN and FVKESK. The CDR3 loop reads CASSRGQGGEQYF. CDR3 bases: TGTGCCAGCAGCCGGGGACAGGGGGGCGAGCAGTACTTC. The whole variable domain, filled in from reference TRBV14 and TRBJ2-7, reads EAGVTQFPSHSVIEKGQTVTLRCDPISGHDNLYWYRRVMGKEIKFLLHFVKESKQDESGMPNNRFLAERTGGTYSTLKVQPAELEDSGVYFCASSRGQGGEQYFGPGTRLTVT.

V usage is TRBV11-2 and J usage is TRBJ2-2; 15 bases are shared with TRBD2. V shed 4 bases, J shed 6 bases, and the junction held 6 bases outside the gene matches. The CDR3 is made up of 17 amino acids. CDR1 and CDR2 (germline): SGHAT, FQNNGV. CDR3 nucleotides: TGTGCCAGCAGCTCCCCTGGACTAGCGGGGGGGGCCGGGGAGCTGTTTTTT. Protein sequence: CASSSPGLAGGAGELFF.

The V call is TRBV2, the J call TRBJ1-1; D is ambiguous. Trimming cost V 4 bases and J 11 bases, with 17 bases left between them. The CDR3 spans 13 residues. Germline assignment: CDR1 SNHLY and CDR2 FYNNEI. In DNA form, the CDR3 reads TGTGCCAGCAGTGCAGAGAGAGGGAGTCAGGCTTTCTTT. It encodes CASSAERGSQAFF.

The V gene is TRBV11-2, the J gene TRBJ2-7, with D hard to call. V was cut by 5 bases and J by 4 bases, with 12 bases left in between. This CDR3 comprises 13 residues. CDR1 SGHAT and CDR2 FQNNGV come from the germline V gene. The CDR3 DNA sequence: TGTGCCAGCAGCCCAACAGTCGGTTACGAGCAGTACTTC. This codes for CASSPTVGYEQYF.

The chain recombines TRBV28 with TRBJ2-7; 11 bases agree with TRBD1. This CDR3 comprises 13 residues. CDR1 MDHEN and CDR2 SYDVKM come from the germline V gene. J gave up 3 bases and V 6 bases, and 1 base lay outside the gene matches. CDR3 sequence reads: CASRGQGDYEQYF. DNA for the CDR3: TGTGCCAGCAGGGGACAGGGGGACTACGAGCAGTACTTC.

The chain combines TRBV6-5 with TRBJ2-7; TRBD1 matches at 11 bases. Germline V gives CDR1 MNHEY, CDR2 SVGAGI. The CDR3 spans 15 residues. V lost 3 bases and J lost 5; bases outside the gene matches: 6. For the CDR3, the DNA is TGTGCCAGCAGTTATGGACAGGGGGCGATCCACGAGCAGTACTTC. This gives the protein CASSYGQGAIHEQYF.

This clone was observed a handful of times. The chain recombines TRBV21-1 with TRBJ2-7; the D call in the table, TRBD1, was not verified against the DNA. TRBV21-1 is designated a pseudogene. The CDR3 has 15 residues. The CDR3 DNA sequence: TGTGCCAGCAGCAAACGGTGCCAGGCCTCCTACGAGCAGTACTTC. Protein: CASSKRCQASYEQYF.

V and J are TRBV5-4 and TRBJ2-7; 8 bases map to TRBD1. Germline CDR1 reads SGHNT; CDR2 reads YYREEE (reference sequence). Trimming took 4 bases from V and 0 from J; bases not matched to a gene: 3. The CDR3 runs to 14 residues. CDR3 loop: CASSPGQASYEQYF. In nucleotides, the CDR3 is TGTGCCAGCAGCCCGGGACAGGCCTCCTACGAGCAGTACTTC.

The chain uses TRBV5-4 and TRBJ1-2; D perhaps matches TRBD1 (6 bases). From germline, CDR1 is SGHNT and CDR2 YYREEE (reference sequence). The CDR3 length is 14 residues. Trimming removed 4 bases at V and 3 bases at J, with 13 bases between. In DNA form, the CDR3 reads TGTGCCAGCAGCGTGGACAGCCACTACTATGGCTACACCTTC. Its protein product is CASSVDSHYYGYTF.

The CDR3 region is CASSLEASYNEQFF. In DNA form, the CDR3 reads TGCGCCAGCAGCTTGGAAGCGTCCTACAATGAGCAGTTCTTC. This chain connects TRBV5-1 to TRBJ2-1; D is ambiguous. The V end lost 0 bases, the J end lost 1 base, and 5 bases lay between the germline ends. CDR1 SGHRS and CDR2 YFSETQ come from the germline V gene. The CDR3 length is 14 residues.

The chain uses TRBV7-2 and TRBJ1-1; the D gene is possibly TRBD1 (6 bases). V shed 2 bases and J shed 8 bases, with 21 bases lying between them. CDR1 and CDR2 from the germline V gene are SGHTA and FQGNSA. The CDR3 loop spans 16 amino acids. The DNA for the CDR3 is TGTGCCAGCAGCTTACCCTCTAGACTAACCCAGGGGGAAGCTTTCTTT. It encodes CASSLPSRLTQGEAFF.

This clone appeared a single time. The V and J genes are TRBV5-1 and TRBJ1-2, with a tentative D call TRBD1 (6 bases). CDR1 is SGHRS, CDR2 YFSETQ, per germline. The CDR3 consists of 14 residues. V was cut by 1 base and J by 4 bases, with 11 bases left in between. The CDR3: CASSLTSGVYGYTF. The CDR3 nucleotides read TGCGCCAGCAGCTTGACTTCAGGGGTCTATGGCTACACCTTC. Full variable domain (outside the CDR3, taken from reference TRBV5-1 and TRBJ1-2): KAGVTQTPRYLIKTRGQQVTLSCSPISGHRSVSWYQQTPGQGLQFLFEYFSETQRNKGNFPGRFSGRQFSNSRSEMNVSTLELGDSALYLCASSLTSGVYGYTFGSGTRLTVV.

This clone is termed medium-sized. The chain has TRBV10-3 and TRBJ2-7, with 7 bases fitting TRBD2. The germline CDR1 and CDR2 sequences are ENHRY and SYGVKD. This CDR3 has 13 amino acids. Trimming removed 2 bases from V and 3 bases from J; junction bases left unmatched: 1. CDR3 sequence: CAISEGRGYEQYF. The CDR3 region has the DNA TGTGCCATCAGTGAGGGGAGGGGCTACGAGCAGTACTTC.

The chain is built from TRBV6-5 and TRBJ1-2; TRBD1 aligns across 7 bases. The CDR3 runs 14 residues. Looked up from germline, CDR1 is MNHEY and CDR2 is SVGAGI. Germline trimming cut 0 bases from V and 8 bases from J; bases unmatched to any gene: 6. CDR3 nucleotides: TGTGCCAGCAGTTACTCTGGTCCACAGGGGGGCTACACCTTC. This encodes CASSYSGPQGGYTF.

V is TRBV5-1 and J is TRBJ2-5; 8 nucleotides match TRBD2. The V gene's germline CDR1 is SGHRS and CDR2 YFSETQ. Losses at the gene ends were 2 bases for V and 2 bases for J; bases not matched to a gene: 8. The CDR3 loop spans 16 amino acids. CDR3 in DNA: TGCGCCAGCAGCTTCTCGCCAGCGGGGGAGCAAGAGACCCAGTACTTC. As protein: CASSFSPAGEQETQYF.